These 21 T cell receptor beta chains originate from one sample sequenced in a study of identifying expanded T cells in peripheral blood. Repertoires were generated with immunoSEQ multiplex PCR, while TCRdb's copy carries only in-frame clones and drops some. The table records some 96,000 clones, around nine tenths of them present only once. The sample taken for sequencing was blood. These receptors were taken from a person between 18 and 75 years old in good health.

The chain links TRBV2 to TRBJ1-3; D not resolved. Germline CDR1 SNHLY, CDR2 FYNNEI. The ends were cut back, 6 bases at V and 2 bases at J, with 11 bases in the middle. The CDR3 has 14 residues. DNA of the CDR3: TGTGCCAGCAGCCGGGGATTTACTGGAAACACCATATATTTT. Translating gives CASSRGFTGNTIYF.

The chain combines TRBV7-6 with TRBJ2-5; possible D gene TRBD2, 7 bases. Trimming left V 5 bases short and J 1 base short, with 11 bases between. The CDR3 has 14 residues. The germline CDR1 and CDR2 sequences are SGHVS and FNYEAQ. CDR3 in amino acids: CASSGRGGQETQYF. The CDR3 DNA reads TGTGCCAGCAGCGGGAGGGGGGGCCAAGAGACCCAGTACTTC.

In DNA, the CDR3 is TGTGCCAGCAGCTTAAACCCCGGGGGGCGCGTCTACGAGCAGTACTTC. Protein sequence: CASSLNPGGRVYEQYF. The V gene is TRBV13, the J gene TRBJ2-7; the D gene is possibly TRBD2 (7 bases). V was cut by 2 bases and J by 3 bases, with 17 bases left in between. Germline CDR1 reads PRHDT; CDR2 reads FYEKMQ (reference sequence). The CDR3 runs to 16 residues.

The rearrangement links TRBV6-5 to TRBJ1-2; TRBD1 might be the D (6 bases). The CDR3 is 13 amino acids. V shed 6 bases and J shed 0 bases, with 8 bases lying between them. CDR1 and CDR2 (germline): MNHEY, SVGAGI. The CDR3 DNA reads as TGTGCCAGCAGCCGACAGGCTAACTATGGCTACACCTTC. Its protein is CASSRQANYGYTF.

This clone was seen just once. The gene calls are TRBV5-6 and TRBJ2-3, with 11 bases fitting TRBD2. The germline V gene encodes CDR1 SGHDT and CDR2 YYEEEE. The CDR3 is 18 residues long. The junction had 14 bases not matched to a gene; V was cut back by 3 bases and J by 5 bases. The CDR3 spells CASSSTASGGRLQDTQYF. The CDR3 region has the DNA TGTGCCAGCAGCTCAACGGCTAGCGGGGGGCGACTGCAAGATACGCAGTATTTT.

The V call is TRBV6-1, the J call TRBJ1-2; D unresolved. Germline CDR1 is MNHNS and CDR2 is SASEGT. V lost 6 bases and J lost 7, with 18 bases in between. CDR3 length: 14 residues. The CDR3 region has the DNA TGTGCCAGCAGAGACAACAGCCTTGCGGGTGGCTACACCTTC. Protein: CASRDNSLAGGYTF.

The CDR3 coding sequence is TGTGCCAGTGTGAGCGGAGCTAACTATGGCTACACCTTC. Protein product: CASVSGANYGYTF. The chain links TRBV25-1 to TRBJ1-2; no clear D gene. Germline-derived CDR1 and CDR2 are MGHDK and SYGVNS. Trimming stripped 9 bases from V and 0 bases from J, with 11 bases between. There are 13 residues in the CDR3.

V gene TRBV19 combines with J gene TRBJ1-4; TRBD1 matches at 9 bases. CDR3 length: 16 residues. Germline V gives CDR1 LNHDA, CDR2 SQIVND (reference sequence). Germline trimming cut 7 bases from V and 4 bases from J; bases unmatched to any gene: 10. The CDR3: CASTGGQGTINEKLFF. DNA for the CDR3: TGTGCCAGTACAGGGGGACAGGGAACGATTAATGAAAAACTGTTTTTT. Combining the CDR3 with reference TRBV19 and TRBJ1-4 gives the whole variable domain DGGITQSPKYLFRKEGQNVTLSCEQNLNHDAMYWYRQDPGQGLRLIYYSQIVNDFQKGDIAEGYSVSREKKESFPLTVTSAQKNPTAFYLCASTGGQGTINEKLFFGSGTQLSVL.

In DNA form, the CDR3 reads TGCAGTGCTAAATTGGACACTGAAGCTTTCTTT. Protein product: CSAKLDTEAFF. The chain carries TRBV20-1 and TRBJ1-1; D unresolved. CDR1 is DFQATT, CDR2 SNEGSKA, per germline (reference sequence). There are 11 residues in the CDR3. V was shortened by 4 bases and J by 3 bases, with 6 bases between the two germline ends.

This clone was observed once. The V gene is TRBV15, the J gene TRBJ2-1, with 7 bases that match TRBD2. CDR1 and CDR2 (germline): LNHNV, YYDKDF (reference sequence). CDR3 length: 13 amino acids. Losses at the gene ends were 8 bases for V and 5 bases for J; bases not matched to a gene: 6. The CDR3 sequence is CATAPGLNNEQFF. As DNA, the CDR3 is TGTGCCACCGCCCCGGGACTAAACAATGAGCAGTTCTTC.

The rearrangement uses TRBV7-9 and TRBJ2-5; no clear D gene. The germline V gene has CDR1 SEHNR and CDR2 FQNEAQ (reference sequence). The CDR3 is 14 amino acids. Trimming stripped 1 base from V and 2 bases from J, with 8 bases between. The DNA of the CDR3 is TGTGCCAGCAGCTTAGGGTCCCAACAAGAGACCCAGTACTTC. Amino acids: CASSLGSQQETQYF.

This chain connects TRBV9 to TRBJ2-3, with 7 bases fitting TRBD1. Trimming at V came to 3 bases and at J to 5 bases, leaving 9 bases not matched to a gene. The germline gives CDR1 SGDLS, CDR2 YYNGEE. The CDR3 spans 15 residues. CDR3 loop: CASSALGGQQDTQYF. The CDR3 DNA reads TGTGCCAGCAGCGCCCTAGGGGGACAGCAAGATACGCAGTATTTT.

The CDR3 DNA follows: TGCGCCAGCAGCCGGCCGGACAGCTCCTACGAGCAGTACTTC. Encoded protein: CASSRPDSSYEQYF. The chain recombines TRBV5-1 with TRBJ2-7; tentative D call: TRBD1 (6 bases). The CDR3 is made up of 14 amino acids. V was clipped by 4 bases and J by 0 bases, with 11 bases between them. Germline V gene sequence: CDR1 SGHRS, CDR2 YFSETQ.

The rearrangement uses TRBV5-1 and TRBJ1-1, with TRBD1 matching 7 bases. The J segment lost 2 bases and the V segment lost 3 bases, leaving 10 bases of the junction unmatched. CDR3 length equals 16 residues. Germline V lookup: CDR1 SGHRS, CDR2 YFSETQ. In DNA, the CDR3 is TGCGCCAGCAGCTGGCCTCGACAGGGAACAAACACTGAAGCTTTCTTT. Translating gives CASSWPRQGTNTEAFF.

The genes are TRBV9 and TRBJ1-1; weak D call: TRBD1 (6 bases). Germline CDR1 SGDLS, CDR2 YYNGEE. The V and J ends lost 4 bases and 4 bases respectively, with 14 bases between them. CDR3 length: 14 residues. The CDR3 coding sequence is TGTGCCAGCAGCTTTTACACCAGGGGCACTGAAGCTTTCTTT. Its protein product is CASSFYTRGTEAFF.

J is TRBJ2-2 and V is TRBV4-2; TRBD2 aligns across 8 bases. The CDR3 has 16 residues. With V trimmed by 10 bases and J by 4 bases, 14 bases remained unmatched. CDR1 is LGHNA and CDR2 is YNFKEQ in the germline V gene. The CDR3 DNA follows: TGTGCCACCCAATCGAGCGGGGGCCCTTCCACCGGGGAGCTGTTTTTT. It is translated as CATQSSGGPSTGELFF.

V and J are TRBV30 and TRBJ1-5; 9 nucleotides match TRBD1. The CDR3 extends over 14 amino acids. Germline CDR1 and CDR2: GTSNPN and SVGIG (reference sequence). The trim removed 0 bases at V and 6 bases at J, leaving 3 bases unmatched. The CDR3 here is CAWSVTGGRQPQHF. CDR3 coding DNA: TGTGCCTGGAGTGTGACAGGGGGGCGTCAGCCCCAGCATTTT.

This rearrangement joins TRBV4-2 to TRBJ2-1; tentatively, D is TRBD2 (5 bases). CDR1 LGHNA and CDR2 YNFKEQ come from the germline V gene. With 5 bases removed from V and 0 bases from J, the gap between germline ends came to 17 bases. This CDR3 has 17 residues. CDR3 in DNA: TGTGCCAGCAGCTCACCCGGGCGAACTAGCTCCTACAATGAGCAGTTCTTC. It specifies CASSSPGRTSSYNEQFF.

This clone was observed once. The V gene is TRBV7-8, the J gene TRBJ1-2, with 8 nucleotides matching TRBD1. The CDR3 covers 14 residues. J was trimmed by 7 bases and V by 4 bases; bases with no gene match: 8. The germline V gene encodes CDR1 SGHVS and CDR2 FQNEAQ. CDR3 in amino acids: CASSSNSQGAGYTF. CDR3 DNA: TGTGCCAGCAGCTCAAACTCCCAGGGGGCTGGCTACACCTTC.

The V and J genes are TRBV2 and TRBJ2-7, with 12 nucleotides matching TRBD2. Germline V lookup: CDR1 SNHLY, CDR2 FYNNEI. Germline trimming cut 6 bases from V and 0 bases from J; bases unmatched to any gene: 3. This CDR3 comprises 15 residues. CDR3 sequence reads: CASRELAGGSYEQYF. The CDR3 nucleotides are TGTGCCAGCAGAGAACTAGCGGGGGGCTCCTACGAGCAGTACTTC.

This chain connects TRBV30 to TRBJ1-4, with D maybe TRBD1 (5 bases). CDR1 is GTSNPN, CDR2 SVGIG, per germline (reference sequence). V was trimmed by 1 base and J by 0 bases, leaving 12 bases between them. This CDR3 region has 16 residues. The CDR3 region has the DNA TGTGCCTGGAGTGCCCCCCAAGGGGCAACTAATGAAAAACTGTTTTTT. Encoded protein: CAWSAPQGATNEKLFF.